This is a list of T cell receptor beta chains from one sample in a study of Graves' ophthalmopathy and Graves' hyperthyroidism. From the multiplex PCR reads, TCRdb called clonotypes with MiXCR, one entry per CDR3 protein. The sample yields approximately 700,000 distinct CDR3 sequences, about 40% seen once. The sequencing input was peripheral blood. Receptors originate from an adult man with Graves' ophthalmopathy. Each CDR3 is given with its conserved first and last residue. D genes are given only for firm matches. Where a row states a size, it is once, few, many or the class of an expanded clone; other rows omit it.

J gene: TRBJ2-1; V gene: TRBV7-3; clone size: NA; D gene: TRBD2; CDR3 protein: CASSLTSPGGSYNEQFF; CDR3 DNA: TGTGCCAGCAGCTTAACGTCCCCGGGAGGGTCCTACAATGAGCAGTTCTTC
J gene: TRBJ1-1; V gene: TRBV7-9; clone size: many; D gene: NA; CDR3 protein: CASSLVPRGNTEAFF; CDR3 DNA: TGTGCCAGCAGTTTAGTGCCCAGGGGGAACACTGAAGCTTTCTTT
J gene: TRBJ2-6; V gene: TRBV29-1; clone size: NA; D gene: NA; CDR3 protein: CSVEVLTF; CDR3 DNA: TGCAGCGTTGAAGTCCTGACTTTC
J gene: TRBJ2-5; V gene: TRBV5-1; clone size: many; D gene: NA; CDR3 protein: CASRPGVEQTQYF; CDR3 DNA: TGCGCCAGCAGGCCCGGGGTGGAGCAGACCCAGTACTTC
J gene: TRBJ2-7; V gene: TRBV7-6; clone size: many; D gene: NA; CDR3 protein: CASSLGTPPDEQYF; CDR3 DNA: TGTGCCAGCAGCTTAGGAACCCCACCGGATGAGCAGTACTTC
J gene: TRBJ1-4; V gene: TRBV7-8; clone size: NA; D gene: NA; CDR3 protein: CASSMRGRSATNEKLFF; CDR3 DNA: TGTGCCAGCAGCATGCGGGGGCGTTCTGCAACTAATGAAAAACTGTTTTTT
J gene: TRBJ2-7; V gene: TRBV3-1; clone size: NA; D gene: NA; CDR3 protein: CASSLIKGHEQYF; CDR3 DNA: TGTGCCAGCAGCCTAATTAAGGGCCACGAGCAGTACTTC
J gene: TRBJ2-3; V gene: TRBV2; clone size: NA; D gene: TRBD2; CDR3 protein: CASSMWTSGSTDTQYF; CDR3 DNA: TGTGCCAGTAGTATGTGGACTAGCGGGAGCACAGATACGCAGTATTTT
J gene: TRBJ1-2; V gene: TRBV7-8; clone size: many; D gene: NA; CDR3 protein: CASSLATGFLYGYTF; CDR3 DNA: TGTGCCAGCAGCTTAGCGACGGGTTTCCTCTATGGCTACACCTTC
J gene: TRBJ1-5; V gene: TRBV20-1; clone size: many; D gene: NA; CDR3 protein: CSASGRGRNQPQHF; CDR3 DNA: TGCAGTGCTAGTGGGCGGGGGCGGAATCAGCCCCAGCATTTT
J gene: TRBJ1-2; V gene: TRBV7-3; clone size: NA; D gene: TRBD1; CDR3 protein: CASRRDRVGYTF; CDR3 DNA: TGTGCCAGCAGGCGAGACAGGGTGGGCTACACCTTC